The source of this TCR beta chain is a study of OX40 agonist ivuxolimab in advanced cancers. About the research overall: Head and neck, renal cell, melanoma or hepatocellular carcinoma were the cancers that dose-escalation patients had. Three patients responded partially, comprising one with hepatocellular carcinoma and two with cutaneous melanoma.

Germline V lookup: CDR1 SGHNT, CDR2 YENEEA. CDR3 size: 15 residues. V was cut by 5 bases and J by 2 bases, with 15 bases left in between. TCRdb's table, derived via immunoSEQ multiplex PCR, lists solely in-frame clones and lacks some. The sample has tens of thousands of clones; 70% to 90% are singletons. The sequence derives from an adult with an advanced solid tumor such as melanoma, head and neck, liver or kidney cancer. The J gene is TRBJ2-5, the V gene TRBV11-3, with D possibly being TRBD1 (5 bases). The material was CD4+ or CD8+ T cells sorted from blood, obtained in a trial of the OX40 agonist ivuxolimab. The CDR3 is CASSLGVGPQETQYF. The CDR3 DNA reads TGTGCCAGCAGCCTAGGGGTAGGGCCTCAAGAGACCCAGTACTTC.